This T cell receptor (beta chain) stems from a study of vaccination effects on CD4 cells after COVID-19. Sequencing used immunoSEQ multiplex PCR; TCRdb keeps in-frame clones, though not all of them. The sample has under 80,000 clones, about three quarters seen once. About this clone: The antigen is unknown.

Expansion of antigen-specific CD4+ T cells with viral peptide pools was carried out by the ViraFEST assay before sequencing. Culture lasted around eleven days before CD4+ T cell isolation. Everyone in the study got two shots of either the BNT162b2 or mRNA-1273 vaccine. PBMC cultures contained about 1.9 million cells per well, 9.5 to 10 IU/ml IL-2 and around 9.9 ug/ml peptides. Fresh IL-2-containing medium replaced half the medium on days 3 and 7. Study findings and constraints: Clonal contraction was marked in infection- and vaccine-induced clones late after vaccination. Convalescent patients numbered few in the study; early post-infection timepoints were missing entirely.

The source material was CD4+ T cells from PBMCs cultured with HCoV-229E spike peptides, sampled after COVID-19 vaccination. The source is a human donor who received a COVID-19 vaccine.

In nucleotides, the CDR3 is TGTGCCAGCAGCTTAGGAGTCAGGGAGGTTACAGATACGCAGTATTTT. Protein sequence: CASSLGVREVTDTQYF. The V and J genes are TRBV7-2 and TRBJ2-3, with a tentative D call TRBD2 (6 bases). The CDR3 contains 16 residues. V was shortened by 1 base and J by 3 bases, with 14 bases between the two germline ends. Germline lookup yields CDR1 SGHTA and CDR2 FQGNSA.